What follows describes a single T cell receptor beta chain. Antigen: not known. Losses at the gene ends were 4 bases for V and 0 bases for J; bases not matched to a gene: 8. This CDR3 is 18 amino acids long. In germline, CDR1 is SGHRS, CDR2 YFSETQ. Donors were ostensibly healthy at sampling, although undocumented immune exposures were probable. This sample is part of a study of cytomegalovirus exposure and HLA in healthy donors. Broader study findings: Clonal expansion was found to be greater in HLA-associated TCR beta chains than in equally common others in a later analysis. Later work associated around 18,000 TCR beta sequences with HLA alleles at 0.05 false discovery rate. The authors enumerated some 170 TCR beta chains as linked to cytomegalovirus.

Researchers ran the PCR with 60 Vbeta and 13 Jbeta primers. Here immunoSEQ multiplex PCR was the method, and the copy in TCRdb shows in-frame clones only, minus some. The table records some 160,000 clones, around 80% of them present only once. The sequenced sample was PBMCs. The chain has TRBV5-1 and TRBJ2-7, with TRBD2 matching 15 bases. This sequence originates from a male donor in good health and CMV-seropositive. The CDR3 protein is CASSPGLAGGLGSYEQYF. DNA of the CDR3: TGCGCCAGCAGCCCTGGACTAGCGGGAGGGCTCGGCTCCTACGAGCAGTACTTC.